The 6 T cell receptor beta chains listed next were all sequenced from one sample in a study of blood T cell repertoires in COVID-19. Profiled with immunoSEQ multiplex PCR; TCRdb holds only in-frame clones, not every one. The table records about 90,000 clones, roughly 90% of them present only once. The sequenced sample was peripheral blood. All receptors come from a man aged 45-65 years with COVID-19, enrolled during active disease.

The chain carries TRBV9 and TRBJ1-2; possible D gene TRBD1, 6 bases. V gave up 0 bases and J gave up 7 bases, with 13 bases separating them. From germline, CDR1 is SGDLS and CDR2 YYNGEE. This CDR3 is built from 14 residues. The CDR3 is CASSVGHRAGGYTF. CDR3 bases: TGTGCCAGCAGCGTAGGCCACAGGGCCGGTGGCTACACCTTC.

The chain combines TRBV10-2 with TRBJ2-6; no definite D call. From germline, CDR1 is WSHSY and CDR2 SAAADI. This CDR3 comprises 14 residues. The V and J ends lost 6 bases and 1 base respectively, with 7 bases between them. CDR3 protein: CASRALSGANVLTF. For the CDR3, the DNA is TGCGCCAGCAGGGCACTATCTGGGGCCAACGTCCTGACTTTC.

The chain uses TRBV7-8 and TRBJ1-1; TRBD1 matches at 8 bases. The length of the CDR3 is 15 residues. Trimming took 5 bases from V and 2 from J; bases not matched to a gene: 7. Germline-derived CDR1 and CDR2 are SGHVS and FQNEAQ. CDR3 residues: CASSIMGQANTEAFF. The CDR3 region has the DNA TGTGCCAGCAGCATCATGGGACAGGCTAACACTGAAGCTTTCTTT.

The chain has TRBV9 and TRBJ1-1; no firm D call. The CDR3 length is 14 residues. Trimming cost V 0 bases and J 6 bases, with 12 bases left between them. CDR1 is SGDLS and CDR2 is YYNGEE in the germline V gene. CDR3 loop: CASSVDQVGAEAFF. CDR3 sequence (DNA): TGTGCCAGCAGCGTAGACCAGGTGGGAGCTGAAGCTTTCTTT.

V and J are TRBV4-2 and TRBJ1-1; D remains unclear. Per germline, CDR1 LGHNA and CDR2 YNFKEQ. The CDR3 runs 13 residues. V gave up 6 bases and J gave up 2 bases, with 10 bases separating them. The CDR3 reads CASRSEANTEAFF. Written as DNA, the CDR3 is TGTGCCAGCAGATCTGAAGCAAACACTGAAGCTTTCTTT.

The gene calls are TRBV4-1 and TRBJ2-5, with D possibly matching TRBD1 (6 bases). V lost 1 base, J lost 5 bases, and 11 bases lay in between. This CDR3 region has 14 residues. Germline V CDR1 and CDR2: MGHRA, YSYEKL. The CDR3 is CASSQGQGLETQYF. CDR3 coding DNA: TGCGCCAGCAGCCAAGGGCAGGGGCTGGAGACCCAGTACTTC.